This TCR beta chain was sequenced in a study of T cells after yellow fever vaccination. TCRdb reprocessed the 5' RACE reads with MiXCR, giving one entry per CDR3 protein. The profile shows around 350,000 distinct CDR3 sequences, around a tenth of them singletons. This sequence originates from a young man who received the YFV17D yellow fever vaccine. Sequenced here: PBMCs, sampled on the day of the first yellow fever vaccination.

For the CDR3, the DNA is TGTGCCAGCAGATCCCTTGAGGGGGGCCCGGGGGCTTTCTTT. Protein sequence: CASRSLEGGPGAFF. J is TRBJ1-1 and V is TRBV12-3 or TRBV12-4; D is possibly TRBD1 (6 bases). The CDR3 consists of 14 residues. V dropped 6 bases and J dropped 11 bases, with 22 bases sitting between them.